The 7 T cell receptor beta chains reported below all come from one sample, sequenced in a study of CD8 T cells in ankylosing spondylitis. One entry per CDR3 protein, called by TCRdb with MiXCR from the 5' RACE reads. The sample shows 300,000 to 350,000 distinct CDR3 sequences, roughly 14% of them seen only once. Sequenced input: blood, either unsorted or a sorted T cell fraction (not recorded which). The receptors shown here come from a male donor with ankylosing spondylitis or in good health (not recorded which).

The table lists this clonotype with a few counts. The chain is built from TRBV30 and TRBJ2-7, with D unresolved. Germline assignment: CDR1 GTSNPN and CDR2 SVGIG (reference sequence). The CDR3 has 15 residues. The V gene lost 0 bases and the J gene lost 0 bases, with 12 bases spanning the gap. CDR3: CAWSVRWGSSYEQYF. The DNA of the CDR3 is TGTGCCTGGAGTGTACGGTGGGGTAGCTCCTACGAGCAGTACTTC.

The V call is TRBV25-1, the J call TRBJ2-5, with 7 bases identical to TRBD2. Germline lookup yields CDR1 MGHDK and CDR2 SYGVNS. V lost 1 base, J lost 5 bases, and 7 bases stayed unmatched. This CDR3 region has 15 residues. The CDR3 is CASSELRRETETQYF. The CDR3 DNA sequence: TGTGCCAGCAGTGAATTGAGGCGGGAGACCGAGACCCAGTACTTC. Full variable domain (rest looked up from reference TRBV25-1 and TRBJ2-5): EADIYQTPRYLVIGTGKKITLECSQTMGHDKMYWYQQDPGMELHLIHYSYGVNSTEKGDLSSESTVSRIRTEHFPLTLESARPSHTSQYLCASSELRRETETQYFGPGTRLLVL.

The J gene is TRBJ2-2, the V gene TRBV11-2; TRBD2 matches 9 bases. The CDR3 contains 18 residues. Germline CDR1 and CDR2: SGHAT and FQNNGV. Trimming took 4 bases from V and 4 from J; bases not matched to a gene: 13. The CDR3 DNA is TGTGCCAGCAGCTCCGGTGGGGCGGGAGGGCCGGGCACCGGGGAGCTGTTTTTT. As protein: CASSSGGAGGPGTGELFF.

This clonotype has more than one count but fewer than ten. The chain is built from TRBV6-1 and TRBJ2-1, with 12 nucleotides matching TRBD1. The CDR3 extends over 14 amino acids. Looked up from germline, CDR1 is MNHNS and CDR2 is SASEGT. Germline trimming cut 7 bases from V and 9 bases from J; bases unmatched to any gene: 7. CDR3 sequence reads: CASTKGQGASEQFF. DNA for the CDR3: TGTGCCAGCACCAAGGGACAGGGGGCTAGTGAGCAGTTCTTC.

This clonotype has more than one count but fewer than ten. The chain combines TRBV4-2 with TRBJ2-3, with 10 bases matching TRBD1. After removal of 5 bases from V and 4 bases from J, the junction contained 9 bases not matched to a gene. From germline, CDR1 is LGHNA and CDR2 YNFKEQ. The CDR3 totals 16 residues. The CDR3 DNA is TGTGCCAGCAGCGTTCGGGACAGGGGCACTTCAGATACGCAGTATTTT. Translation gives CASSVRDRGTSDTQYF.

This clonotype was counted only a few times. This chain connects TRBV30 to TRBJ1-1; weak D call: TRBD1 (5 bases). The CDR3 consists of 13 residues. V shed 4 bases and J shed 0 bases, with 9 bases lying between them. The germline CDR1 and CDR2 sequences are GTSNPN and SVGIG (reference sequence). The CDR3 spells CAWKGRMNTEAFF. The CDR3 nucleotides read TGTGCCTGGAAGGGACGTATGAACACTGAAGCTTTCTTT.

A few counts support this clonotype. CDR3 coding DNA: TGTGCCAGCAGCCAAGGGGGGGGGGAGGAGACCCAGTACTTC. Translated: CASSQGGGEETQYF. The chain recombines TRBV3-1 with TRBJ2-5; 7 bases are a match to TRBD2. Germline CDR1 and CDR2: LGHDT and YNNKEL (reference sequence). J gave up 5 bases and V 1 base, and 4 bases lay outside the gene matches. The CDR3 is 14 residues long.